This TCR beta chain was captured by sequencing in a study of shared clonotypes between healthy human individuals. The wider study: Contributing individuals were a couple of females and three males aged 18 to 49. The plates for each donor numbered three CD4 naive, three CD4 memory, two CD8 naive and one CD8 memory.

Points on this clone: Its antigen is unidentified.

Method: immunoSEQ multiplex PCR; TCRdb's copy keeps in-frame clones and lacks some. The table has roughly 1,000,000 clones, 78% seen once. Study results and caveats: Incomplete sequencing of sorted subsets was indicated by rarefaction despite large depth.

V dropped 4 bases and J dropped 3 bases, with 14 bases sitting between them. Per the germline V gene, CDR1 is LNHDA and CDR2 is SQIVND (reference sequence). The CDR3 covers 15 residues. Material for sequencing was memory CD4+ T cells from PBMCs. Regarding subset: CD45RA-negative fraction. The sequence was obtained from a man younger than 35 in good health. Some clones in this sample may be carry-over from other donors' samples. The V call is TRBV19, the J call TRBJ2-3; D unclear. Here the CDR3 DNA reads TGTGCCAGTAGTAGGTTAGGGATCGGGACAGATACGCAGTATTTT. Its translation: CASSRLGIGTDTQYF.